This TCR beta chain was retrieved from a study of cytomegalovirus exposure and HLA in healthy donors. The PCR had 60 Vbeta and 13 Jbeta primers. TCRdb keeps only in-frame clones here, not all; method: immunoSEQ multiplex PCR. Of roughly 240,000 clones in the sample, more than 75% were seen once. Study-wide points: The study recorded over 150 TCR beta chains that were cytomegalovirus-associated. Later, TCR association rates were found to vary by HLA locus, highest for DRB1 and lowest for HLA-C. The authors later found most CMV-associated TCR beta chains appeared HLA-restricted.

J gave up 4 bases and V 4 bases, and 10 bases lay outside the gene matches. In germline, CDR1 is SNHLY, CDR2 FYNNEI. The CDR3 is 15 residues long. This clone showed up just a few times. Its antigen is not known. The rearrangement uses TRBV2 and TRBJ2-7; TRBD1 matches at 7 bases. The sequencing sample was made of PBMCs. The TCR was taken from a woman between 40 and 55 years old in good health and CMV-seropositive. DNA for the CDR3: TGTGCCAGCAGTGCTCTACGGACAGGAGCGTACGAGCAGTACTTC. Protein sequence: CASSALRTGAYEQYF.